The 11 T cell receptor beta chains below were found in one sample sequenced in a study of shared clonotypes between healthy human individuals. Produced via immunoSEQ multiplex PCR; TCRdb's table is partial and in-frame only. The sample lists 700,000 or so clones, 72% occurring once. The source material was memory CD4+ T cells sorted from blood. Subset noted: CD45RA-negative fraction. The source of these receptors is a woman in her 30s in good health.

The CDR3 DNA reads TGCAGCGTTGCGTTGGCCCCCTCCGGAAACACCATATATTTT. Translation: CSVALAPSGNTIYF. J is TRBJ1-3 and V is TRBV29-1; D call uncertain. CDR3 length equals 14 residues. The V end lost 4 bases, the J end lost 4 bases, and 14 bases lay between the germline ends. The germline V gene has CDR1 SQVTM and CDR2 ANQGSEA.

The rearrangement links TRBV4-1 to TRBJ1-1; D gene unclear. Per germline, CDR1 MGHRA and CDR2 YSYEKL. This CDR3 region has 14 residues. Between the trimmed V and J ends, which lost 4 bases and 1 base, there was a span of 10 bases. The CDR3 loop reads CASSPPGRNTEAFF. CDR3 nucleotide sequence: TGCGCCAGCAGCCCCCCAGGTAGGAACACTGAAGCTTTCTTT.

This clone was counted between two and nine times. The chain is built from TRBV18 and TRBJ2-7; 9 nucleotides match TRBD2. Looked up from germline, CDR1 is KGHSH and CDR2 is LQKENI. J was trimmed by 5 bases and V by 3 bases; bases with no gene match: 11. CDR3 length: 16 amino acids. The CDR3 spells CASSPKHGAGGDEQYF. The CDR3 region has the DNA TGTGCCAGCTCACCCAAACACGGAGCGGGAGGCGACGAGCAGTACTTC.

The chain employs TRBV28 and TRBJ2-1, with 7 bases matching TRBD1. CDR3 length: 14 amino acids. CDR1 is MDHEN and CDR2 is SYDVKM in the germline V gene. J gave up 4 bases and V 5 bases, and 5 bases lay outside the gene matches. The CDR3 sequence: CASSAGTAYNEQFF. Written as DNA, the CDR3 is TGTGCCAGCAGTGCCGGGACAGCTTACAATGAGCAGTTCTTC.

A single count supports this clone. V and J are TRBV7-2 and TRBJ2-7; the match to TRBD2 covers 8 bases. The germline V gene encodes CDR1 SGHTA and CDR2 FQGNSA. After removal of 2 bases from V and 5 bases from J, the junction contained 8 bases not matched to a gene. The CDR3 is 15 amino acids. Written as DNA, the CDR3 is TGTGCCAGCAGCTTACGGGGACTAGTTTCCAACGAGCAGTACTTC. It is translated as CASSLRGLVSNEQYF.

The CDR3 coding sequence is TGTGCCAGCAGTTATAATAGCGGGATCAGCACCGGGGAGCTGTTTTTT. It specifies CASSYNSGISTGELFF. The rearrangement links TRBV6-6 to TRBJ2-2, with TRBD2 matching over 8 bases. Germline V gene sequence: CDR1 MNHNY, CDR2 SVGAGI (reference sequence). The ends lost 3 bases at V and 4 bases at J; junction bases unmatched: 7. The CDR3 is 16 amino acids.

The V call is TRBV5-1, the J call TRBJ1-1, with 7 bases that match TRBD1. The V gene end was trimmed by 3 bases and the J gene end by 2 bases; junction bases not matched to a gene: 13. Germline V gives CDR1 SGHRS, CDR2 YFSETQ. There are 17 residues in the CDR3. In nucleotides, the CDR3 is TGCGCCAGCAGCTCCCTCCTACAGGGGCGATCAAACACTGAAGCTTTCTTT. Amino acids: CASSSLLQGRSNTEAFF.

This clone is a singleton in its sample. The rearrangement links TRBV6-6 to TRBJ1-4, with D unresolved. CDR3 length: 14 residues. The ends were cut back, 2 bases at V and 5 bases at J, with 9 bases in the middle. Germline values: CDR1 MNHNY, CDR2 SVGAGI (reference sequence). CDR3 in DNA: TGTGCCAGCAGTTACAATTGGAAGAATGAAAAACTGTTTTTT. Protein: CASSYNWKNEKLFF.

This clone showed up just a few times. V is TRBV9 and J is TRBJ2-7; D is uncertain. This CDR3 region has 14 residues. V was clipped by 3 bases and J by 2 bases, with 12 bases between them. Germline V gives CDR1 SGDLS, CDR2 YYNGEE. The CDR3 loop reads CASSGEQPPYEQYF. CDR3 coding DNA: TGTGCCAGCAGCGGCGAACAGCCCCCCTACGAGCAGTACTTC.

The chain recombines TRBV5-1 with TRBJ2-2; possible D gene TRBD2, 6 bases. The CDR3 runs to 14 residues. The V gene lost 6 bases and the J gene lost 3 bases, with 12 bases spanning the gap. Germline V gene lookup returns CDR1 SGHRS and CDR2 YFSETQ. The CDR3 nucleotides read TGCGCCAGCATTCGGGAGACGGACACCGGGGAGCTGTTTTTT. Protein: CASIRETDTGELFF.

This chain joins TRBV6-1 and TRBJ2-7; the D call may be TRBD1 or TRBD2 (6 bases each). The CDR3 extends over 14 amino acids. Trimming pared 4 bases from V and 5 bases from J, leaving 15 bases between. Looked up from germline, CDR1 is MNHNS and CDR2 is SASEGT. In DNA form, the CDR3 reads TGTGCCAGCAGTGCCGGGGGACAATCCAACGAGCAGTACTTC. Its translation is CASSAGGQSNEQYF.